The 32 T cell receptor beta chains below all came from one sample that was sequenced in a study of blood T cell repertoires in COVID-19. Using immunoSEQ multiplex PCR, the repertoire was profiled, and TCRdb retains in-frame clones only, with some absent. The repertoire has 150,000 to 160,000 clones, roughly 80% of them found once; the top ten carry 1.5% to 2%. Input material: peripheral blood. Receptors originate from a man older than 75 with acute or convalescent COVID-19.

This clone occurred a few times. The V gene is TRBV13, the J gene TRBJ1-1; the match to TRBD1 covers 8 bases. Germline V gene lookup returns CDR1 PRHDT and CDR2 FYEKMQ (reference sequence). V was pared by 6 bases and J by 4 bases, with 10 bases of the junction left unmatched. The CDR3 contains 15 residues. CDR3 sequence (DNA): TGTGCCAGCAGTGCCCTGAGGCAGGGGGCCACTGAAGCTTTCTTT. It specifies CASSALRQGATEAFF.

The V gene is TRBV19, the J gene TRBJ1-1, with 7 positions matching TRBD1. After removal of 5 bases from V and 4 bases from J, the junction contained 4 bases not matched to a gene. The CDR3 is made up of 13 amino acids. From germline, CDR1 is LNHDA and CDR2 SQIVND (reference sequence). Here the CDR3 DNA reads TGTGCCAGTAGTGGCTACAGGGGCACTGAAGCTTTCTTT. Amino acids: CASSGYRGTEAFF.

This clone has more than one count but fewer than ten. The chain is built from TRBV5-6 and TRBJ1-5; D possibly corresponds to TRBD1 (5 bases). Between the trimmed V and J ends, which lost 0 bases and 4 bases, there was a span of 8 bases. Germline values: CDR1 SGHDT, CDR2 YYEEEE. This CDR3 has 14 residues. This CDR3 is CASSLGRVNQPQHF. CDR3 sequence (DNA): TGTGCCAGCAGCTTGGGCAGGGTGAATCAGCCCCAGCATTTT.

The V and J genes are TRBV9 and TRBJ2-1, with D perhaps matching TRBD2 (5 bases). Germline-derived CDR1 and CDR2 are SGDLS and YYNGEE. This CDR3 is 14 amino acids long. Trimming shortened V by 6 bases and J by 2 bases, and 12 bases separated the two germline ends. The CDR3: CASNPLDPYNEQFF. The CDR3 DNA follows: TGTGCCAGCAACCCACTAGACCCCTACAATGAGCAGTTCTTC. Full variable domain (remainder filled in from reference TRBV9 and TRBJ2-1): DSGVTQTPKHLITATGQRVTLRCSPRSGDLSVYWYQQSLDQGLQFLIQYYNGEERAKGNILERFSAQQFPDLHSELNLSSLELGDSALYFCASNPLDPYNEQFFGPGTRLTVL.

V and J are TRBV28 and TRBJ2-7; 7 positions agree with TRBD1. V shed 2 bases, J shed 4 bases, and the junction held 8 bases outside the gene matches. The length of the CDR3 is 15 residues. Germline assignment: CDR1 MDHEN and CDR2 SYDVKM. The CDR3 nucleotides read TGTGCCAGCAGTTTAGCCCCCTCAGGGGGATACGAGCAGTACGTC. Translated: CASSLAPSGGYEQYV.

V gene TRBV4-1 combines with J gene TRBJ1-2, with D unresolved. Germline V lookup: CDR1 MGHRA, CDR2 YSYEKL. The CDR3 is made up of 15 amino acids. Between the trimmed V and J ends, which lost 7 bases and 1 base, there was a span of 16 bases. The CDR3 loop reads CASTVGPDDNYGYTF. The DNA for the CDR3 is TGCGCCAGCACCGTTGGGCCAGATGATAACTATGGCTACACCTTC.

This rearrangement joins TRBV27 to TRBJ2-2, with 9 bases that match TRBD1. Germline loops: CDR1 MNHEY, CDR2 SMNVEV (reference sequence). Trimming cost V 2 bases and J 0 bases; bases outside gene matches: 7. The CDR3 sequence is 18 residues long. CDR3 amino acids: CASSLRGQGFSNTGELFF. The CDR3 coding sequence is TGTGCCAGCAGTTTAAGGGGACAGGGTTTCTCGAACACCGGGGAGCTGTTTTTT.

The rearrangement links TRBV7-6 to TRBJ1-4; TRBD1 matches 9 bases. CDR1 is SGHVS, CDR2 FNYEAQ, per germline. Losses at the gene ends were 4 bases for V and 7 bases for J; bases not matched to a gene: 10. The CDR3 totals 16 residues. CDR3 DNA sequence: TGTGCCAGCAGCTCCGGGACAGGGACGGAGGGTGAAAAACTGTTTTTT. Its translation is CASSSGTGTEGEKLFF. The variable domain in full, completed from reference TRBV7-6 and TRBJ1-4, reads GAGVSQSPRYKVTKRGQDVALRCDPISGHVSLYWYRQALGQGPEFLTYFNYEAQQDKSGLPNDRFSAERPEGSISTLTIQRTEQRDSAMYRCASSSGTGTEGEKLFFGSGTQLSVL.

The rearrangement links TRBV3-1 (or the pseudogene TRBV3-2) to TRBJ2-1, with 7 bases identical to TRBD2. The CDR3 runs to 15 residues. The V gene's germline CDR1 is LGHDT and CDR2 YNNKEL (reference sequence). The V gene end was trimmed by 4 bases and the J gene end by 2 bases; junction bases not matched to a gene: 5. CDR3 amino acids: CASSRERGAYNEQFF. The CDR3 DNA reads TGTGCCAGCAGCCGGGAGCGGGGTGCCTACAATGAGCAGTTCTTC.

The chain joins TRBV5-1 to TRBJ1-4, with D tentatively TRBD1 (6 bases). Germline V lookup: CDR1 SGHRS, CDR2 YFSETQ. V lost 0 bases, J lost 1 base, and 13 bases lay in between. The CDR3 extends over 17 amino acids. CDR3 region: CASSLVVQGLTNEKLFF. In nucleotides, the CDR3 is TGCGCCAGCAGCTTGGTTGTTCAGGGGCTAACTAATGAAAAACTGTTTTTT.

The chain uses TRBV7-9 and TRBJ2-2; D unclear. The V gene lost 1 base and the J gene lost 3 bases, with 9 bases spanning the gap. The CDR3 spans 15 residues. Germline V gene data show CDR1 as SEHNR and CDR2 as FQNEAQ (reference sequence). CDR3 DNA sequence: TGTGCCAGCAGCTTAGATGCGGTCTACACCGGGGAGCTGTTTTTT. As protein: CASSLDAVYTGELFF.

This clone has only one observation. This rearrangement joins TRBV6-4 to TRBJ2-6; D possibly corresponds to TRBD1 (6 bases). V was trimmed by 6 bases and J by 7 bases, leaving 10 bases between them. From germline, CDR1 is MRHNA and CDR2 SNTAGT. The CDR3 totals 13 residues. The CDR3 coding sequence is TGTGCCAGCAGCCCACAGGGAGCCAACGTCCTGACTTTC. Amino acid sequence: CASSPQGANVLTF.

This clone was found a few times. The V and J genes are TRBV7-9 and TRBJ1-1; D call uncertain. The ends were cut back, 5 bases at V and 8 bases at J, with 9 bases in the middle. The CDR3 covers 11 residues. Germline V CDR1 and CDR2: SEHNR, FQNEAQ (reference sequence). The CDR3 bases are TGTGCCAGCAGCCAAGGAGGGGAAGCTTTCTTT. Its protein product is CASSQGGEAFF.

There are a few counts of this clone. This chain connects TRBV6-1 to TRBJ2-1; 9 bases line up with TRBD1. After removal of 4 bases from V and 5 bases from J, the junction contained 9 bases not matched to a gene. This CDR3 region has 16 residues. Germline lookup yields CDR1 MNHNS and CDR2 SASEGT. In DNA form, the CDR3 reads TGTGCCAGCAGTGGAACCCCGGGACAGGGAAACAATGAGCAGTTCTTC. Translating gives CASSGTPGQGNNEQFF.

Ten or more counts support this clone. V is TRBV7-9 and J is TRBJ1-2; D remains ambiguous. CDR3 size: 13 residues. The V gene lost 5 bases and the J gene lost 3 bases, with 10 bases spanning the gap. CDR1 is SEHNR and CDR2 is FQNEAQ in the germline V gene (reference sequence). The CDR3 DNA follows: TGTGCCAGCAGCATTGACCAGGACTATGGCTACACCTTC. Its translation is CASSIDQDYGYTF. Full variable domain (rest looked up from reference TRBV7-9 and TRBJ1-2): DTGVSQNPRHKITKRGQNVTFRCDPISEHNRLYWYRQTLGQGPEFLTYFQNEAQLEKSRLLSDRFSAERPKGSFSTLEIQRTEQGDSAMYLCASSIDQDYGYTFGSGTRLTVV.

This clone was detected only once. This chain connects TRBV7-9 to TRBJ2-6; 10 bases fit TRBD1. The CDR3 is 17 amino acids. V shed 5 bases, J shed 3 bases, and the junction held 7 bases outside the gene matches. Germline V gene data show CDR1 as SEHNR and CDR2 as FQNEAQ (reference sequence). The CDR3 nucleotides read TGTGCCAGCAGCCAGGGACAGGGGTTAGGTGGGGCCAACGTCCTGACTTTC. Protein product: CASSQGQGLGGANVLTF. Together with reference TRBV7-9 and TRBJ2-6, the CDR3 gives the full variable domain: DTGVSQNPRHKITKRGQNVTFRCDPISEHNRLYWYRQTLGQGPEFLTYFQNEAQLEKSRLLSDRFSAERPKGSFSTLEIQRTEQGDSAMYLCASSQGQGLGGANVLTFGAGSRLTVL.

This clone was picked up a small number of times. This rearrangement joins TRBV4-3 to TRBJ1-2, with a possible D match to TRBD1 (5 bases). The germline CDR1 and CDR2 sequences are LGHNA and YSLEER. V was pared by 3 bases and J by 4 bases, with 9 bases between. The CDR3 is 13 amino acids. Here the CDR3 reads CASSQTASYGYTF. The CDR3 DNA reads TGCGCCAGCAGCCAGACAGCTTCCTATGGCTACACCTTC.

V and J are TRBV11-3 and TRBJ2-5, with 7 positions matching TRBD1. J lost 4 bases, V lost 0 bases, and 8 bases had no gene match. The CDR3 sequence is 16 residues long. The germline V gene encodes CDR1 SGHNT and CDR2 YENEEA. CDR3 region: CASSLDPTGAGETQYF. The CDR3 nucleotides read TGTGCCAGCAGCTTAGATCCCACAGGGGCAGGAGAGACCCAGTACTTC.

This clone was counted once. This chain connects TRBV9 to TRBJ2-1; 12 bases match TRBD2. This CDR3 region has 16 residues. Per germline, CDR1 SGDLS and CDR2 YYNGEE. J gave up 9 bases and V 4 bases, and 11 bases lay outside the gene matches. Here the CDR3 reads CASSSRRTSGAAEQFF. In DNA, the CDR3 is TGTGCCAGCAGCTCCCGACGGACTAGCGGGGCAGCTGAGCAGTTCTTC.

This chain joins TRBV14 and TRBJ1-2; D is unclear. Trimming stripped 4 bases from V and 0 bases from J, with 6 bases between. The CDR3 contains 13 residues. Germline lookup yields CDR1 SGHDN and CDR2 FVKESK. In DNA, the CDR3 is TGTGCCAGCAGCCCGAGCACTAACTATGGCTACACCTTC. It specifies CASSPSTNYGYTF.

The CDR3 DNA is TGCGCCAGCAGCACACGGGACAGGGGAGTAACTGGAAACACCATATATTTT. This codes for CASSTRDRGVTGNTIYF. The rearrangement joins TRBV4-1 to TRBJ1-3, with 10 nucleotides matching TRBD1. Per germline, CDR1 MGHRA and CDR2 YSYEKL. V shed 5 bases and J 2 bases; nucleotides not matched to a gene: 9. The length of the CDR3 is 17 residues.

The CDR3 sequence: CASSLGGGLNTEAFF. The DNA for the CDR3 is TGCGCCAGCAGCTTGGGAGGGGGCTTGAACACTGAAGCTTTCTTT. The chain couples TRBV5-1 to TRBJ1-1; TRBD1 matches at 7 bases. Per the germline V gene, CDR1 is SGHRS and CDR2 is YFSETQ. The CDR3 is 15 amino acids. V gave up 0 bases and J gave up 0 bases; unmatched junction bases: 2.

This chain links TRBV2 with TRBJ1-2; no firm D call. Trimming removed 3 bases at V and 7 bases at J, with 18 bases between. This CDR3 has 15 amino acids. CDR1 and CDR2 from the germline V gene are SNHLY and FYNNEI. The CDR3 bases are TGTGCCAGCAGTGAGGTTCGTCCCGCCGGTGGTGGCTACACCTTC. It is translated as CASSEVRPAGGGYTF.

The chain carries TRBV5-1 and TRBJ1-5, with a weak D call TRBD1 (6 bases). With 1 base removed from V and 4 bases from J, the gap between germline ends came to 12 bases. CDR1 is SGHRS and CDR2 is YFSETQ in the germline V gene. There are 15 residues in the CDR3. The CDR3 region is CASSLTGMGNQPQHF. CDR3 bases: TGCGCCAGCAGCTTGACAGGGATGGGAAATCAGCCCCAGCATTTT.

This clone was counted between two and nine times. The chain has TRBV18 and TRBJ2-1; D remains unclear. This CDR3 has 14 residues. Trimming removed 3 bases from V and 0 bases from J, with 6 bases in between. CDR1 KGHSH and CDR2 LQKENI come from the germline V gene. The CDR3 DNA reads TGTGCCAGCTCACCCACTCCCTCCTACAATGAGCAGTTCTTC. This encodes CASSPTPSYNEQFF.

This chain links TRBV6-5 with TRBJ2-2, with 9 nucleotides matching TRBD1. The CDR3 spans 13 residues. CDR1 is MNHEY, CDR2 SVGAGI, per germline. V gave up 8 bases and J gave up 6 bases; unmatched junction bases: 4. The CDR3 loop reads CASLTGGSGELFF. In DNA, the CDR3 is TGTGCCAGCCTCACAGGGGGCTCCGGGGAGCTGTTTTTT.

In its sample, this clone was seen a few times. In nucleotides, the CDR3 is TGTGCCATCACTACTACGATGGGACAGGGGCCCGGGACTGAAGCTTTCTTT. Translation gives CAITTTMGQGPGTEAFF. The V and J genes are TRBV10-3 and TRBJ1-1, with 10 bases that match TRBD1. This CDR3 spans 17 amino acids. V gave up 7 bases and J gave up 5 bases; unmatched junction bases: 16. Germline CDR1 is ENHRY and CDR2 is SYGVKD.

This rearrangement joins TRBV5-4 to TRBJ2-3; 10 positions match TRBD1. CDR3 size: 16 residues. V trimming: 4 bases; J trimming: 4 bases; junction bases outside the gene matches: 9. Germline lookup yields CDR1 SGHNT and CDR2 YYREEE (reference sequence). CDR3 DNA: TGTGCCAGCAGCCCAAAGACAGGGGGCGGCCCAGATACGCAGTATTTT. Its translation: CASSPKTGGGPDTQYF.

The chain recombines TRBV19 with TRBJ1-6; D may be TRBD1 (5 bases). This CDR3 comprises 14 residues. V was trimmed by 6 bases and J by 10 bases, leaving 16 bases between them. Germline-derived CDR1 and CDR2 are LNHDA and SQIVND (reference sequence). The CDR3 DNA sequence: TGTGCCAGTAGCAGAGGGACTGACGGGTCACCCCTCCACTTT. Translated, it gives CASSRGTDGSPLHF.

V is TRBV5-4 and J is TRBJ2-6; D is possibly TRBD2 (5 bases). Germline CDR1 and CDR2: SGHNT and YYREEE (reference sequence). The CDR3 runs to 16 residues. Trimming pared 0 bases from V and 2 bases from J, leaving 9 bases between. In nucleotides, the CDR3 is TGTGCCAGCAGCTTGGTAATCGGGGCTGGGGCCAACGTCCTGACTTTC. Encoded protein: CASSLVIGAGANVLTF.

This chain links TRBV29-1 with TRBJ1-1; D gene unclear. V lost 4 bases, J lost 2 bases, and 8 bases lay in between. The CDR3 runs 12 residues. Germline V gene data show CDR1 as SQVTM and CDR2 as ANQGSEA. The CDR3 region is CSVGGINTEAFF. The CDR3 DNA is TGCAGCGTTGGAGGGATTAACACTGAAGCTTTCTTT.

The rearrangement uses TRBV5-4 and TRBJ2-7; 7 bases fit TRBD1. The CDR3 has 13 amino acids. The germline gives CDR1 SGHNT, CDR2 YYREEE (reference sequence). V gave up 3 bases and J gave up 3 bases; unmatched junction bases: 3. The CDR3 loop reads CASSSDRVYEQYF. The DNA of the CDR3 is TGTGCCAGCAGCTCTGACAGGGTCTACGAGCAGTACTTC.